The 20 T cell receptor beta chains in this list originate from one sample, sequenced in a study of blood T cell repertoires in COVID-19. The table came from immunoSEQ multiplex PCR; TCRdb's copy has only in-frame clones and leaves some out. The data show approximately 380,000 clones, with 85% seen just once and under 4% held by the top ten. What was sequenced was peripheral blood. The receptor source for this set is a young woman with acute or convalescent COVID-19.

V gene TRBV10-3 combines with J gene TRBJ1-1; TRBD1 matches 7 bases. The V gene end was trimmed by 6 bases and the J gene end by 6 bases; junction bases not matched to a gene: 4. Per germline, CDR1 ENHRY and CDR2 SYGVKD. This CDR3 spans 12 amino acids. CDR3: CAISLGQAEAFF. In nucleotides, the CDR3 is TGTGCCATCAGCCTCGGACAGGCTGAAGCTTTCTTT.

This chain uses TRBV20-1 with TRBJ1-5, with 9 bases identical to TRBD1. V trimming: 3 bases; J trimming: 5 bases; junction bases outside the gene matches: 11. This CDR3 has 16 amino acids. Germline V gives CDR1 DFQATT, CDR2 SNEGSKA (reference sequence). The CDR3 sequence: CSASKIQGARDQPQHF. In DNA, the CDR3 is TGCAGTGCTAGTAAAATACAGGGGGCGAGGGATCAGCCCCAGCATTTT.

This chain uses TRBV15 with TRBJ2-7, with 12 bases matching TRBD2. Trimming at V came to 6 bases and at J to 1 base, leaving 1 base not matched to a gene. This CDR3 comprises 14 residues. CDR1 and CDR2 (germline): LNHNV, YYDKDF (reference sequence). CDR3 sequence reads: CATSLAGGSYEQYF. The CDR3 nucleotides are TGTGCCACCAGTCTAGCGGGGGGGTCCTACGAGCAGTACTTC.

The CDR3 region has the DNA TGTGCCAGCAGAGCCGGGACAGCCAGCTCCTACAATGAGCAGTTCTTC. Its protein is CASRAGTASSYNEQFF. The V gene is TRBV2, the J gene TRBJ2-1; 7 bases fit TRBD1. J was trimmed by 0 bases and V by 6 bases; bases with no gene match: 8. The CDR3 totals 16 residues. Per the germline V gene, CDR1 is SNHLY and CDR2 is FYNNEI.

The J gene is TRBJ1-5, the V gene TRBV28; TRBD1 matches 8 bases. CDR3 length equals 14 residues. J was trimmed by 0 bases and V by 9 bases; bases with no gene match: 4. Germline V gives CDR1 MDHEN, CDR2 SYDVKM. DNA of the CDR3: TGTGCCAGTCAGGGGGCTGGTAGCAATCAGCCCCAGCATTTT. It is translated as CASQGAGSNQPQHF.

This clone was found once. A junction boundary mismatches the germline segment, possibly from a read error. The J gene is TRBJ2-5, the V gene TRBV7-9; possible D gene TRBD1, 6 bases. CDR3 length equals 16 residues. Germline CDR1 SEHNR, CDR2 FQNEAQ (reference sequence). CDR3 in amino acids: CASSLVRGSGQGTQYF. CDR3 sequence (DNA): TGTGCCAGCAGCTTAGTAAGGGGGAGTGGACAAGGGACCCAGTACTTC.

V and J are TRBV19 and TRBJ1-5; 9 bases are shared with TRBD1. This CDR3 has 15 residues. V was pared by 10 bases and J by 4 bases, with 11 bases of the junction left unmatched. Germline assignment: CDR1 LNHDA and CDR2 SQIVND (reference sequence). CDR3: CATHRGQGGNQPQHF. The CDR3 bases are TGTGCCACCCACAGGGGGCAAGGAGGAAATCAGCCCCAGCATTTT.

The chain is built from TRBV30 and TRBJ2-1, with 9 bases lining up with TRBD2. The J segment lost 7 bases and the V segment lost 2 bases, leaving 9 bases of the junction unmatched. In germline, CDR1 is GTSNPN, CDR2 SVGIG (reference sequence). CDR3 length: 15 amino acids. CDR3: CAWSPGRGGINEQFF. CDR3 nucleotides: TGTGCCTGGAGTCCAGGGCGGGGGGGGATAAATGAGCAGTTCTTC.

The chain carries TRBV7-6 and TRBJ2-3, with 9 bases lining up with TRBD1. V shed 0 bases and J 2 bases; nucleotides not matched to a gene: 3. The CDR3 is 16 amino acids. Germline CDR1 SGHVS, CDR2 FNYEAQ. CDR3 DNA sequence: TGTGCCAGCAGCTTAGCCGGGACAGGGAACACAGATACGCAGTATTTT. Amino acid sequence: CASSLAGTGNTDTQYF.

The rearrangement uses TRBV11-1 and TRBJ1-1; 7 bases line up with TRBD1. The CDR3 sequence is 13 residues long. Germline CDR1 and CDR2: SGHAT and FQDESV (reference sequence). After removal of 3 bases from V and 9 bases from J, the junction contained 7 bases not matched to a gene. The CDR3 sequence is CASSLVPGQQAFF. The CDR3 DNA reads TGTGCCAGCAGCTTGGTGCCGGGACAGCAAGCTTTCTTT.

V usage is TRBV24-1 and J usage is TRBJ1-3; 9 positions match TRBD1. The J segment lost 1 base and the V segment lost 5 bases, leaving 8 bases of the junction unmatched. From germline, CDR1 is KGHDR and CDR2 SFDVKD. CDR3 length: 17 amino acids. Written as DNA, the CDR3 is TGTGCCACCAGTGGCGCGGGACAGGGTAATTCTGGAAACACCATATATTTT. It specifies CATSGAGQGNSGNTIYF.

This clone was observed once. The rearrangement links TRBV6-5 to TRBJ1-1; 7 bases align to TRBD1. The ends lost 5 bases at V and 5 bases at J; junction bases unmatched: 11. The germline gives CDR1 MNHEY, CDR2 SVGAGI. The CDR3 covers 15 residues. CDR3 protein: CASSKSNRGGTEAFF. The CDR3 DNA reads TGTGCCAGCAGTAAGTCGAACAGGGGCGGGACTGAAGCTTTCTTT.

The chain is built from TRBV6-5 and TRBJ1-2, with D possibly TRBD1 on 5 matching bases. V lost 2 bases and J 7 bases, leaving 11 bases between the germline ends. Looked up from germline, CDR1 is MNHEY and CDR2 is SVGAGI. This CDR3 is built from 13 residues. In DNA form, the CDR3 reads TGTGCCAGCAGTTACAGCAGGGCCGTTGGCTACACCTTC. This encodes CASSYSRAVGYTF.

The CDR3: CATSDQAPTGELFF. The CDR3 nucleotides read TGTGCCACCAGTGATCAGGCTCCGACCGGGGAGCTGTTTTTT. The rearrangement joins TRBV24-1 to TRBJ2-2, with no clear D. The CDR3 has 14 residues. V was shortened by 3 bases and J by 5 bases, with 9 bases between the two germline ends. Germline V lookup: CDR1 KGHDR, CDR2 SFDVKD.

This clone was seen just once. V usage is TRBV5-1 and J usage is TRBJ2-7, with 8 bases that match TRBD2. The V gene's germline CDR1 is SGHRS and CDR2 YFSETQ. The V and J ends lost 0 bases and 6 bases, in that order; junction bases with no gene match: 11. The CDR3 loop spans 16 amino acids. The DNA for the CDR3 is TGCGCCAGCAGCTTGGCAAGCGGAGCGGGGGAGGGCGAGCAGTACTTC. This gives the protein CASSLASGAGEGEQYF.

The chain has TRBV10-3 and TRBJ1-4; no reliable D call. The CDR3 extends over 16 amino acids. Germline CDR1 reads ENHRY; CDR2 reads SYGVKD. The ends were cut back, 6 bases at V and 5 bases at J, with 19 bases in the middle. CDR3 nucleotides: TGTGCCATCAGCAGTGGAGCGGAACCAGTAAATGAAAAACTGTTTTTT. Protein product: CAISSGAEPVNEKLFF.

The J gene is TRBJ1-4, the V gene TRBV6-7, with no clear D. TRBV6-7 is classed as an ORF, of uncertain function. The CDR3 consists of 11 residues. Trimming removed 6 bases at V and 8 bases at J, with 7 bases between. The DNA of the CDR3 is TGTGCCAGCAGCCTCAGAGAAAAACTGTTTTTT. Residues: CASSLREKLFF.

Worth noting for this clone: Other DNA sequences in the sample encode the same CDR3. This chain joins TRBV24-1 and TRBJ2-3, with 7 nucleotides matching TRBD2. CDR3 length equals 14 residues. Germline CDR1 is KGHDR and CDR2 is SFDVKD. V was pared by 1 base and J by 4 bases, with 1 base of the junction left unmatched. In DNA form, the CDR3 reads TGTGCCACCAGTGATTTTGGGGGGGCAGATACGCAGTATTTT. Its translation: CATSDFGGADTQYF.

This rearrangement joins TRBV28 to TRBJ1-2; D gene uncertain. Germline lookup yields CDR1 MDHEN and CDR2 SYDVKM. CDR3 length: 12 amino acids. Between the trimmed V and J ends, which lost 2 bases and 5 bases, there was a span of 6 bases. Here the CDR3 DNA reads TGTGCCAGCAGTTTAGGAGGGTATGGCTACACCTTC. Translating it yields CASSLGGYGYTF.

The chain combines TRBV2 with TRBJ2-1; 7 bases fit TRBD2. Germline V CDR1 and CDR2: SNHLY, FYNNEI. J gave up 5 bases and V 4 bases, and 5 bases lay outside the gene matches. This CDR3 is built from 14 residues. The CDR3 region is CASSAGGRNNEQFF. The DNA for the CDR3 is TGTGCCAGCAGTGCCGGGGGGAGGAACAATGAGCAGTTCTTC. The whole variable domain, remainder taken from reference TRBV2 and TRBJ2-1, is EPEVTQTPSHQVTQMGQEVILRCVPISNHLYFYWYRQILGQKVEFLVSFYNNEISEKSEIFDDQFSVERPDGSNFTLKIRSTKLEDSAMYFCASSAGGRNNEQFFGPGTRLTVL.